The TCR beta chain described here comes from a study of technical replicates of blood from a few donors. This clone was picked up a small number of times. The method was immunoSEQ multiplex PCR; TCRdb's version includes in-frame clones alone and lacks a portion of them. The sample has fewer than 80,000 clones; under 90% are singletons. V lost 5 bases to trimming and J lost 0 bases, with 15 bases between them. CDR1 and CDR2 from the germline V gene are SGHTA and FQGNSA. CDR3 length equals 16 residues. This chain links TRBV7-2 with TRBJ2-3, with D maybe TRBD1 (8 bases). The TCR sequence derives from a human donor in good health. Some clones in this sample may be carry-over from other donors' samples. The material sequenced was PBMCs. The chain's CDR3 is CASSRGDRRSTDTQYF. DNA for the CDR3: TGTGCCAGCAGCCGGGGGGACAGGCGGAGCACAGATACGCAGTATTTT.